The sequence of this T cell receptor beta chain was determined in a study of T cells in Graves' hyperthyroidism and ophthalmopathy. Broader study findings: Onset of ophthalmopathy came a median approximately 6.8 months after the model predicted it. Researchers found most expanded thyroid clonotypes above 0.001 in blood as well.

Amplification of TCR beta CDR3 regions used RNA as the template. First-round RT-PCR targeting the TCR CDR3 was performed with the HTBI primer set. Each CDR3 protein gets one entry after TCRdb re-called the multiplex PCR reads with MiXCR. This table has about 290,000 distinct CDR3 sequences, roughly 19% appearing once. To note about this clonotype: Its antigen remains unidentified.

This CDR3 is built from 13 residues. Germline V gene sequence: CDR1 MNHEY, CDR2 SMNVEV (reference sequence). The germline V and J ends were trimmed by 3 bases and 0 bases, with 6 bases remaining between them. Uncontrolled infection, other autoimmune disease, pregnancy or lactation barred patients from enrollment. This TCR was recovered from a man over 45 with Graves' ophthalmopathy. The sample consisted of blood. The chain employs TRBV27 and TRBJ2-7; D not certain. The CDR3: CASSFQTSYEQYF. CDR3 sequence (DNA): TGTGCCAGCAGTTTCCAGACCTCCTACGAGCAGTACTTC.